Included here is one T cell receptor (beta chain) sequence, with context. Its cognate antigen is unknown. This sample is part of a study of OX40 agonist ivuxolimab in advanced cancers. Study overall: Those enrolled were less than 85% male, with a mean age of about 66 years and ages from 23 to 79.

The germline V gene has CDR1 SNHLY and CDR2 FYNNEI. This CDR3 is built from 11 residues. The ends were cut back, 5 bases at V and 8 bases at J, with 9 bases in the middle. The data were produced by immunoSEQ multiplex PCR, yet TCRdb's version contains in-frame clones alone and is incomplete. The sample holds roughly 34,000 clones, roughly 90% seen once. Study-wide points: At 0.1 to 3.0 mg/kg and by week 6, clonal expansion occurred in CD4+ and CD8+ blood T cells. In general, CD8+ T cells held more expanded clones than CD4+ did, on average. Antigen specificity of clonally expanded peripheral T cells was not established.

The rearrangement uses TRBV2 and TRBJ1-1, with unresolved D. The material sequenced was CD4+ or CD8+ T cells sorted from blood, taken in a trial of the OX40 agonist ivuxolimab. The receptor comes from an adult with an advanced solid tumor such as melanoma, head and neck, liver or kidney cancer. The CDR3 sequence: CASSFKMEAFF. The CDR3 DNA reads TGTGCCAGCAGTTTTAAGATGGAAGCTTTCTTT.